This T cell receptor beta chain appears in the sequencing data of a study of shared clonotypes between healthy human individuals. As for the study in general: Each donor had three CD4 naive, three CD4 memory, two CD8 naive and one CD8 memory plate. Study-level results: With few donors, the genetic and exposure-history diversity represented was limited. Sequencing of the sorted subsets was shown by rarefaction to be incomplete despite large depth.

Naive CD8 cells lacked CD45RO, underwent positive selection for CCR7 and left out terminally differentiated effector memory CD45RA+ cells. As regards this clone: Its antigen is as yet unknown.

This CDR3 has 14 residues. V was shortened by 6 bases and J by 0 bases, with 12 bases between the two germline ends. CDR1 is MDHEN, CDR2 SYDVKM, per germline. In the sorted-subset replicate PCRs, around 200 ng DNA, 25,000 to 30,000 T cell genomes, was used. Data came from immunoSEQ multiplex PCR; TCRdb stores just in-frame clones and leaves some out. The data hold about 700,000 clones, with about 90% observed a single time. Input material: naive CD8+ T cells sorted from blood. The rearrangement joins TRBV28 to TRBJ2-7; maybe TRBD1 (6 bases). The sequence derives from a man between 25 and 39 years old in good health. The CDR3 is CASRQDRSSYEQYF. In nucleotides, the CDR3 is TGTGCCAGCAGACAGGACAGAAGCTCCTACGAGCAGTACTTC.